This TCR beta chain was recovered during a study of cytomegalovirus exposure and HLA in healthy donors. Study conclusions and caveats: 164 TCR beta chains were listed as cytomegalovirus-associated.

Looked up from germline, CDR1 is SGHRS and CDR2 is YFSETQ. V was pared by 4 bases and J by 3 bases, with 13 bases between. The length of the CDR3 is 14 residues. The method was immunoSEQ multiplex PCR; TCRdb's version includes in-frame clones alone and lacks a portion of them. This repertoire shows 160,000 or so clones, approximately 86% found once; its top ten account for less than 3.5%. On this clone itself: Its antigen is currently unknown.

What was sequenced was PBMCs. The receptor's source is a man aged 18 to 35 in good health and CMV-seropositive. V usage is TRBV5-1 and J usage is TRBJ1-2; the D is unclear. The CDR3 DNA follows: TGCGCCAGCAGCAGGCCAAGCGCCGACTATGGCTACACCTTC. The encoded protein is CASSRPSADYGYTF.